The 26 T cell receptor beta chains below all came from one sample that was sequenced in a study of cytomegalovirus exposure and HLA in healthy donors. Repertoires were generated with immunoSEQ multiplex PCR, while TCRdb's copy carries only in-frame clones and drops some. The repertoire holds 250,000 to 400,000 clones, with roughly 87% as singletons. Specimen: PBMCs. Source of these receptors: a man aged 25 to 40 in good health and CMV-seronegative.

This chain's CDR3 is CAISESGQGLNTEAFF. For the CDR3, the DNA is TGTGCCATCAGTGAGTCAGGTCAGGGCCTGAACACTGAAGCTTTCTTT. This chain uses TRBV10-3 with TRBJ1-1, with a tentative D call TRBD1 (5 bases). With 0 bases removed from V and 0 bases from J, the gap between germline ends came to 11 bases. CDR1 is ENHRY, CDR2 SYGVKD, per germline. The CDR3 extends over 16 amino acids.

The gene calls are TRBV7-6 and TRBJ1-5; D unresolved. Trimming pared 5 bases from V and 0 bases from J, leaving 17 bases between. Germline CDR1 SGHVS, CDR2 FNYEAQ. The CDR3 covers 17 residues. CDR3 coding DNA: TGTGCCAGCAGCCCCCAGGCCGGGAGAAATAGCAATCAGCCCCAGCATTTT. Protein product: CASSPQAGRNSNQPQHF.

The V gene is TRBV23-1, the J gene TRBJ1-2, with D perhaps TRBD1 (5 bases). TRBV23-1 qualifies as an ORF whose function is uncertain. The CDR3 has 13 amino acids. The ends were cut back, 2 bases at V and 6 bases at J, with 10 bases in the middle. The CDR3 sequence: CASSQKGVHGYTF. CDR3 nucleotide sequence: TGCGCCAGCAGTCAAAAAGGGGTACATGGCTACACCTTC.

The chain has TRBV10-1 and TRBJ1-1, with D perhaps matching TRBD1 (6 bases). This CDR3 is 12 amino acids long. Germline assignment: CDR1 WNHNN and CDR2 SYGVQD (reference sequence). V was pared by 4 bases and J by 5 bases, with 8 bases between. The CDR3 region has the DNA TGCGCCAGCAGTGGGACAGTAACTGAAGCTTTCTTT. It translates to CASSGTVTEAFF.

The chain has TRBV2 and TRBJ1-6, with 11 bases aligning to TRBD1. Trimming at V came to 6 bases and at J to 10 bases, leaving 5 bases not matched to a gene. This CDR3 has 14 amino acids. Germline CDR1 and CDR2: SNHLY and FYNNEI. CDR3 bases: TGTGCCAGCAGAACTGGGACAGGGGGATCACCCCTCCACTTT. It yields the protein CASRTGTGGSPLHF.

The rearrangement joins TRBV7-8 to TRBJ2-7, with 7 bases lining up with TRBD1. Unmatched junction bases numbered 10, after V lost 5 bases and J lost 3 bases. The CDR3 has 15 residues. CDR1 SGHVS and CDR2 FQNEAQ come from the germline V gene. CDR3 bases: TGTGCCAGCAGCCCATCGTACGACAGGGACTACGAGCAGTACTTC. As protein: CASSPSYDRDYEQYF.

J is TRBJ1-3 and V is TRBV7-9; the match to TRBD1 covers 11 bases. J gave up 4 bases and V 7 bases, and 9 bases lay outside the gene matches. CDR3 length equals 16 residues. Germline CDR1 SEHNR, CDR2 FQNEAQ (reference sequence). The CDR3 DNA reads TGTGCCAGCAAGAGCGGACAGGGGGCAGGAGGAAACACCATATATTTT. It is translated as CASKSGQGAGGNTIYF.

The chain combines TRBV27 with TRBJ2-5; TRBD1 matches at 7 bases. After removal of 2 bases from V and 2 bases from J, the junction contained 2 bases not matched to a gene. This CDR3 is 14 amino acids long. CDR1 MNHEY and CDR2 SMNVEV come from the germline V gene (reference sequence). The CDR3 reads CASSLGGQQETQYF. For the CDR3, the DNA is TGTGCCAGCAGTTTAGGGGGACAGCAAGAGACCCAGTACTTC.

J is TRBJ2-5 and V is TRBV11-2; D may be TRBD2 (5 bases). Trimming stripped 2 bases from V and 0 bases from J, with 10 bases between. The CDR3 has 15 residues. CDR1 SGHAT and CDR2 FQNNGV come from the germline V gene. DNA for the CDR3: TGTGCCAGCAGCTTATTCGGGGTAAACCAAGAGACCCAGTACTTC. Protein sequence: CASSLFGVNQETQYF.

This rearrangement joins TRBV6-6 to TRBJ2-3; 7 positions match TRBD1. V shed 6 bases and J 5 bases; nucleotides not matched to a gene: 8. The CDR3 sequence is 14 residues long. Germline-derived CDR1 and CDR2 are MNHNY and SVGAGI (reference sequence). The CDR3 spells CASSPTGAGDTQYF. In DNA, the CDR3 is TGTGCCAGCAGCCCTACAGGGGCTGGAGATACGCAGTATTTT.

The CDR3 DNA is TGTGCCAGCAGTGAAGCGGGACTGCGGCCTATAATGAACACTGAAGCTTTCTTT. Protein sequence: CASSEAGLRPIMNTEAFF. The rearrangement uses TRBV27 and TRBJ1-1; D is possibly TRBD1 (5 bases). Trimming cost V 5 bases and J 0 bases, with 22 bases left between them. This CDR3 spans 18 amino acids. Germline assignment: CDR1 MNHEY and CDR2 SMNVEV (reference sequence).

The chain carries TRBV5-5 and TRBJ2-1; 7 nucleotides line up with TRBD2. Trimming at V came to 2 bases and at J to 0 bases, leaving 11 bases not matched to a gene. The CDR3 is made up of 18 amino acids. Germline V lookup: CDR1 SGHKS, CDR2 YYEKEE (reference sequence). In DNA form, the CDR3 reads TGTGCCAGCAGCTTAACTACGGGGGGAAGCGGCTCCTACAATGAGCAGTTCTTC. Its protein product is CASSLTTGGSGSYNEQFF.

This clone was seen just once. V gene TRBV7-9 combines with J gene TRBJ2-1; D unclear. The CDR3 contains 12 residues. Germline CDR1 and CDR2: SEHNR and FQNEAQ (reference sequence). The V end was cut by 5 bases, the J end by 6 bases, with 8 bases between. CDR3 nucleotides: TGTGCCAGCAGCGATCAGTCCAATGAGCAGTTCTTC. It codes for CASSDQSNEQFF.

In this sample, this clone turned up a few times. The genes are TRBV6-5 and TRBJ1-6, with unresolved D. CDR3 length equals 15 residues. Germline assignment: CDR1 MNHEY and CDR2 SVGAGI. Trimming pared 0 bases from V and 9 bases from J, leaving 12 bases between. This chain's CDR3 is CASSYSTSGSSPLHF. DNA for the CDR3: TGTGCCAGCAGTTACTCAACGAGCGGGAGTTCACCCCTCCACTTT.

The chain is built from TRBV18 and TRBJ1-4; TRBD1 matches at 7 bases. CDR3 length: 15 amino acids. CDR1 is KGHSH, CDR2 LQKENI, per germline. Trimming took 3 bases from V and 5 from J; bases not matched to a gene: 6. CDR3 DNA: TGTGCCAGCTCACCTAGTGACAGGGTGAATGAAAAACTGTTTTTT. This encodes CASSPSDRVNEKLFF.

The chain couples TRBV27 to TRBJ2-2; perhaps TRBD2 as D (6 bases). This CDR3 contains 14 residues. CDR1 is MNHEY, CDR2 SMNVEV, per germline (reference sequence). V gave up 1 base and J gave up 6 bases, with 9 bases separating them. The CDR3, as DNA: TGTGCCAGCAGTTTATGGGGCGGGGCCGGGGAGCTGTTTTTT. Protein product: CASSLWGGAGELFF.

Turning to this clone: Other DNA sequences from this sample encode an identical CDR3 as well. The CDR3 protein is CASSPGQGGNTEAFF. The CDR3, as DNA: TGTGCCAGCTCCCCCGGACAGGGAGGTAACACTGAAGCTTTCTTT. The chain carries TRBV18 and TRBJ1-1, with 8 bases identical to TRBD1. This CDR3 has 15 amino acids. V was pared by 6 bases and J by 2 bases, with 8 bases of the junction left unmatched. Germline V gene data show CDR1 as KGHSH and CDR2 as LQKENI.

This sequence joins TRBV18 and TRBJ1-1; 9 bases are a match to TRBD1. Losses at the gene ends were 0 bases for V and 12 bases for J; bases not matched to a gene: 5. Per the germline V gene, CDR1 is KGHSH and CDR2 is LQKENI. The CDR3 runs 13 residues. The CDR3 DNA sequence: TGTGCCAGCTCACCACCGGGACAGGGTATAACTTTCTTT. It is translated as CASSPPGQGITFF. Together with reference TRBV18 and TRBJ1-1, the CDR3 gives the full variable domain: NAGVMQNPRHLVRRRGQEARLRCSPMKGHSHVYWYRQLPEEGLKFMVYLQKENIIDESGMPKERFSAEFPKEGPSILRIQQVVRGDSAAYFCASSPPGQGITFFGQGTRLTVV.

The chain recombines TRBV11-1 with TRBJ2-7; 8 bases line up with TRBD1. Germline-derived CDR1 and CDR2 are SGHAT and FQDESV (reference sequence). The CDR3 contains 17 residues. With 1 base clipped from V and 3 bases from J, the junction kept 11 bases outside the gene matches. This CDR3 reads CASSLVDAGTGFYEQYF. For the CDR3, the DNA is TGTGCCAGCAGCTTAGTAGACGCCGGGACAGGTTTCTACGAGCAGTACTTC.

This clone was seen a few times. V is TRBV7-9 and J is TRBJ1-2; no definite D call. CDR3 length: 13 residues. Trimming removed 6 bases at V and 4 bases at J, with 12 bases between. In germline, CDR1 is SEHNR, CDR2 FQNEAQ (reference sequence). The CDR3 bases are TGTGCCAGCAGAGATAACAGCCCCTATGGCTACACCTTC. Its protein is CASRDNSPYGYTF.

The CDR3 here is CASSHRTRNEQFF. CDR3 nucleotides: TGTGCCAGCAGTCACAGGACTAGGAATGAGCAGTTCTTC. This chain uses TRBV7-9 with TRBJ2-1; 7 bases fit TRBD2. Unmatched junction bases numbered 6, after V lost 6 bases and J lost 7 bases. There are 13 residues in the CDR3. Germline V gives CDR1 SEHNR, CDR2 FQNEAQ (reference sequence).

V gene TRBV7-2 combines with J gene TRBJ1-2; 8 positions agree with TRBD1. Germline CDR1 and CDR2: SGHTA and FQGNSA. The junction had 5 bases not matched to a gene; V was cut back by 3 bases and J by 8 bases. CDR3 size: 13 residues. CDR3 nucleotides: TGTGCCAGCAGCTTTAACGACAGGGGCGGCTACACCTTC. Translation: CASSFNDRGGYTF. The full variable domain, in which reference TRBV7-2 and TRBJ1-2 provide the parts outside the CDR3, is GAGVSQSPSNKVTEKGKDVELRCDPISGHTALYWYRQSLGQGLEFLIYFQGNSAPDKSGLPSDRFSAERTGGSVSTLTIQRTQQEDSAVYLCASSFNDRGGYTFGSGTRLTVV.

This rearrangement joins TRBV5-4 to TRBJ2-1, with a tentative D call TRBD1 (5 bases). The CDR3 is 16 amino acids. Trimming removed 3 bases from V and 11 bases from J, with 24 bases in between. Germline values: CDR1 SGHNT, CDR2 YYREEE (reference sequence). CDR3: CASSSKTQGLVVKQFF. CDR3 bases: TGTGCCAGCAGCTCAAAAACGCAGGGTCTGGTTGTTAAGCAGTTCTTC.

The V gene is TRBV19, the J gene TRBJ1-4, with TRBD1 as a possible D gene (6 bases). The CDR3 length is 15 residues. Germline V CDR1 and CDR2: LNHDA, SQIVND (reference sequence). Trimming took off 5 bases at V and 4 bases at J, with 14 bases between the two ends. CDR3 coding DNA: TGTGCCAGTAGTGCGGACAGAAGTTTTAATGAAAAACTGTTTTTT. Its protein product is CASSADRSFNEKLFF.

The CDR3 bases are TGCGCCAGCAGCCAAGGGGGACAGGGGTCTAATGAAAAACTGTTTTTT. It specifies CASSQGGQGSNEKLFF. The chain joins TRBV4-1 to TRBJ1-4; TRBD1 matches at 10 bases. Trimming at V came to 1 base and at J to 3 bases, leaving 2 bases not matched to a gene. There are 16 residues in the CDR3. Germline CDR1 is MGHRA and CDR2 is YSYEKL.

The CDR3 nucleotides are TGTGCCAGCAGGTACCTAGGGCGGACTAGCACAGATACGCAGTATTTT. The encoded protein is CASRYLGRTSTDTQYF. The J gene is TRBJ2-3, the V gene TRBV28, with a tentative D call TRBD2 (5 bases). Germline V gives CDR1 MDHEN, CDR2 SYDVKM. This CDR3 region has 16 residues. The V gene lost 6 bases and the J gene lost 0 bases, with 16 bases spanning the gap. Full variable domain (rest looked up from reference TRBV28 and TRBJ2-3): DVKVTQSSRYLVKRTGEKVFLECVQDMDHENMFWYRQDPGLGLRLIYFSYDVKMKEKGDIPEGYSVSREKKERFSLILESASTNQTSMYLCASRYLGRTSTDTQYFGPGTRLTVL.